This record concerns one T cell receptor beta chain sequence. In germline, CDR1 is KGHSH, CDR2 LQKENI. The CDR3 extends over 14 amino acids. Unmatched junction bases numbered 3, after V lost 4 bases and J lost 6 bases. This record belongs to a study of blood T cell repertoires in COVID-19. Overall study context: Specimens from acute and convalescent COVID-19 originated in the United States, Italy and Spain. In each case, the material was cDNA or gDNA derived from T cells, B-cell-depleted T cells, or PBMCs.

Source study methods: Reference gene primer amplification gave estimated nucleated cell counts. The table came from immunoSEQ multiplex PCR; TCRdb's copy has only in-frame clones and leaves some out. V and J calls and clone size come straight from that table; D and trimming were deduced from the DNA. This repertoire shows about 170,000 clones, over 75% found once; its top ten account for roughly 1.2%. The sample taken for sequencing was peripheral blood. The TCR originated in a man aged 60-69 years who had recovered from COVID-19. The rearrangement links TRBV18 to TRBJ1-6; TRBD1 agrees at 7 bases. The CDR3, as DNA: TGTGCCAGCTCACTAGGGACAGTTAATTCACCCCTCCACTTT. It translates to CASSLGTVNSPLHF. Full variable domain (outside the CDR3, taken from reference TRBV18 and TRBJ1-6): NAGVMQNPRHLVRRRGQEARLRCSPMKGHSHVYWYRQLPEEGLKFMVYLQKENIIDESGMPKERFSAEFPKEGPSILRIQQVVRGDSAAYFCASSLGTVNSPLHFGNGTRLTVT.